The 21 T cell receptor beta chains in this list originate from one sample, sequenced in a study of a mutant IDH1 vaccine in newly diagnosed glioma. The method was immunoSEQ multiplex PCR; TCRdb's version includes in-frame clones alone and lacks a portion of them. The sample contains roughly 60,000 clones, 85% of which appear only once. The time point denotes: week 23, last vaccination. A single vaccine dose contained 300 ug of mutant IDH1 20-mer peptide, and topical imiquimod was used with it. For these receptors, no antigen is known. The sequenced sample was PBMCs, obtained from a glioma patient whose treatment included an IDH1 peptide vaccine. The receptors stem from a young man with glioma.

J is TRBJ1-5 and V is TRBV2; 7 nucleotides agree with TRBD1. J lost 6 bases, V lost 6 bases, and 5 bases had no gene match. Per germline, CDR1 SNHLY and CDR2 FYNNEI. CDR3 length: 13 amino acids. In DNA form, the CDR3 reads TGTGCCAGCAGCCGAACAGGGGTTCAGCCCCAGCATTTT. Amino acid sequence: CASSRTGVQPQHF.

The chain couples TRBV14 to TRBJ2-2, with 9 nucleotides matching TRBD1. The germline V gene has CDR1 SGHDN and CDR2 FVKESK. V lost 5 bases, J lost 1 base, and 2 bases stayed unmatched. The CDR3 has 15 amino acids. CDR3 residues: CASSWTGVNTGELFF. The CDR3 DNA reads TGTGCCAGCAGCTGGACAGGGGTGAACACCGGGGAGCTGTTTTTT.

V is TRBV18 and J is TRBJ1-5; 9 nucleotides match TRBD1. The V segment lost 3 bases and the J segment 8 bases; nucleotides outside the gene matches: 8. The CDR3 extends over 15 amino acids. CDR1 and CDR2 (germline): KGHSH, LQKENI. The CDR3 is CASSPGQGGLEPQHF. In nucleotides, the CDR3 is TGTGCCAGCTCACCGGGACAGGGCGGTTTGGAGCCCCAGCATTTT.

This chain links TRBV15 with TRBJ1-5; D call uncertain. V was pared by 8 bases and J by 0 bases, with 11 bases between. CDR1 is LNHNV and CDR2 is YYDKDF in the germline V gene (reference sequence). CDR3 length: 14 amino acids. CDR3 residues: CATAPFYSNQPQHF. DNA for the CDR3: TGTGCCACCGCCCCTTTCTATAGCAATCAGCCCCAGCATTTT.

The chain joins TRBV29-1 to TRBJ1-6; D may be TRBD1 (6 bases). This CDR3 spans 13 amino acids. The V gene lost 4 bases and the J gene lost 7 bases, with 11 bases spanning the gap. Germline CDR1 is SQVTM and CDR2 is ANQGSEA. CDR3 nucleotides: TGCAGCGTTGCCCGGACAGACAATTCACCCCTCCACTTT. Protein product: CSVARTDNSPLHF.

The sample holds one count of this clone. This chain uses TRBV7-2 with TRBJ2-4; 10 nucleotides agree with TRBD1. Unmatched junction bases numbered 4, after V lost 1 base and J lost 1 base. Per germline, CDR1 SGHTA and CDR2 FQGNSA. The length of the CDR3 is 17 residues. The CDR3 region is CASSLGPGQGAKNIQYF. In DNA form, the CDR3 reads TGTGCCAGCAGCTTAGGACCGGGACAGGGGGCCAAAAACATTCAGTACTTC.

For this clone: This sample also contains other DNA sequences that code for the same CDR3. The gene calls are TRBV6-1 and TRBJ2-6; 9 bases match TRBD1. Germline CDR1 and CDR2: MNHNS and SASEGT. This CDR3 has 15 residues. The V and J ends lost 6 bases and 1 base, in that order; junction bases with no gene match: 1. The CDR3: CASRTGGSGANVLTF. The CDR3 DNA sequence: TGTGCCAGCAGGACAGGGGGATCTGGGGCCAACGTCCTGACTTTC.

The chain has TRBV7-2 and TRBJ1-2; 8 bases align to TRBD1. The trim removed 3 bases at V and 4 bases at J, leaving 4 bases unmatched. The length of the CDR3 is 14 residues. Germline V lookup: CDR1 SGHTA, CDR2 FQGNSA. CDR3: CASSFGQGRYGYTF. The CDR3 DNA reads as TGTGCCAGCAGCTTTGGACAGGGCCGCTATGGCTACACCTTC.

The V call is TRBV7-9, the J call TRBJ2-3; D is unclear. Trimming left V 4 bases short and J 5 bases short, with 13 bases between. The CDR3 contains 14 residues. Germline V CDR1 and CDR2: SEHNR, FQNEAQ (reference sequence). The chain's CDR3 is CASSSVRVLDTQYF. Written as DNA, the CDR3 is TGTGCCAGCAGCTCTGTCAGAGTTTTAGATACGCAGTATTTT.

V usage is TRBV5-8 and J usage is TRBJ2-5, with 7 bases fitting TRBD1. Per germline, CDR1 SGHTS and CDR2 YDEGEE. V gave up 1 base and J gave up 7 bases; unmatched junction bases: 4. The CDR3 spans 13 residues. The CDR3 spells CASSLRQGRTQYF. Written as DNA, the CDR3 is TGTGCCAGCAGCTTGAGACAGGGACGGACCCAGTACTTC. Looking up the rest from reference TRBV5-8 and TRBJ2-5 gives the full variable domain: EAGVTQSPTHLIKTRGQQATLRCSPISGHTSVYWYQQALGLGLQFLLWYDEGEERNRGNFPPRFSGRQFPNYSSELNVNALELEDSALYLCASSLRQGRTQYFGPGTRLLVL.

The chain has TRBV11-2 and TRBJ2-5; the match to TRBD2 covers 8 bases. Germline values: CDR1 SGHAT, CDR2 FQNNGV. J gave up 5 bases and V 0 bases, and 8 bases lay outside the gene matches. The CDR3 spans 16 residues. The CDR3 DNA reads as TGTGCCAGCAGCTTAGAGGTTCGTTCTAGCGGGGAGACCCAGTACTTC. Encoded protein: CASSLEVRSSGETQYF.

This sequence joins TRBV19 and TRBJ1-4; a possible D gene is TRBD1 (5 bases). The germline V and J ends were trimmed by 3 bases and 6 bases, with 20 bases remaining between them. The CDR3 sequence is 17 residues long. Germline-derived CDR1 and CDR2 are LNHDA and SQIVND (reference sequence). The CDR3, as DNA: TGTGCCAGTAGTATTCTGGCTTGGACGGGGACTCATGAAAAACTGTTTTTT. Translation: CASSILAWTGTHEKLFF. Full variable domain (outside the CDR3, taken from reference TRBV19 and TRBJ1-4): DGGITQSPKYLFRKEGQNVTLSCEQNLNHDAMYWYRQDPGQGLRLIYYSQIVNDFQKGDIAEGYSVSREKKESFPLTVTSAQKNPTAFYLCASSILAWTGTHEKLFFGSGTQLSVL.

The chain couples TRBV7-9 to TRBJ2-7; 8 bases map to TRBD1. This CDR3 contains 15 residues. Trimming cost V 5 bases and J 5 bases; bases outside gene matches: 11. Germline CDR1 and CDR2: SEHNR and FQNEAQ (reference sequence). The CDR3 reads CASSGPRTGWNEQYF. The CDR3, as DNA: TGTGCCAGCAGCGGCCCCCGGACAGGGTGGAACGAGCAGTACTTC. The variable domain in full, completed from reference TRBV7-9 and TRBJ2-7, reads DTGVSQNPRHKITKRGQNVTFRCDPISEHNRLYWYRQTLGQGPEFLTYFQNEAQLEKSRLLSDRFSAERPKGSFSTLEIQRTEQGDSAMYLCASSGPRTGWNEQYFGPGTRLTVT.

This sequence joins TRBV13 and TRBJ1-4, with D perhaps matching TRBD1 (5 bases). The CDR3 is 15 amino acids. In germline, CDR1 is PRHDT, CDR2 FYEKMQ (reference sequence). V was shortened by 5 bases and J by 0 bases, with 10 bases between the two germline ends. Here the CDR3 DNA reads TGTGCCAGCAGCCCCGAACAGGCAACTAATGAAAAACTGTTTTTT. It encodes CASSPEQATNEKLFF.

V is TRBV6-6 and J is TRBJ1-5; D is possibly TRBD1 (6 bases). This CDR3 has 14 amino acids. Germline CDR1 MNHNY, CDR2 SVGAGI (reference sequence). Between the trimmed V and J ends, which lost 7 bases and 4 bases, there was a span of 14 bases. For the CDR3, the DNA is TGTGCCAGCACTTTCGGGGGCCAAAATCAGCCCCAGCATTTT. It codes for CASTFGGQNQPQHF.

The chain is built from TRBV6-5 and TRBJ1-1; D is unclear. Between the trimmed V and J ends, which lost 7 bases and 0 bases, there was a span of 12 bases. This CDR3 comprises 14 residues. The germline gives CDR1 MNHEY, CDR2 SVGAGI. In DNA form, the CDR3 reads TGTGCCAGCACTCCGAGTATGCTGAACACTGAAGCTTTCTTT. Encoded protein: CASTPSMLNTEAFF.

CDR3 protein: CASSFARGLQYF. CDR3 coding DNA: TGTGCCAGCAGCTTCGCTAGGGGGCTGCAGTACTTC. The V and J genes are TRBV11-3 and TRBJ2-7, with 7 nucleotides matching TRBD1. CDR1 is SGHNT, CDR2 YENEEA, per germline. This CDR3 has 12 residues. J was trimmed by 9 bases and V by 3 bases; bases with no gene match: 5.

This clone was counted a few times. The chain links TRBV6-6 to TRBJ1-1; 8 bases agree with TRBD1. Germline-derived CDR1 and CDR2 are MNHNY and SVGAGI (reference sequence). The CDR3 loop spans 14 amino acids. Trimming took 6 bases from V and 5 from J; bases not matched to a gene: 8. The DNA of the CDR3 is TGTGCCAGCAGGCCGTGGACAGGGAAAACTGAAGCTTTCTTT. Translated, it gives CASRPWTGKTEAFF.

The gene calls are TRBV19 and TRBJ2-6; D assignment may be TRBD1 or TRBD2 (5 bases each). The germline V and J ends were trimmed by 0 bases and 0 bases, with 15 bases remaining between them. CDR3 length equals 19 residues. Germline V lookup: CDR1 LNHDA, CDR2 SQIVND (reference sequence). DNA of the CDR3: TGTGCCAGTAGTATAGATGTTGGGGGATCCCGCTCTGGGGCCAACGTCCTGACTTTC. Protein: CASSIDVGGSRSGANVLTF.

The rearrangement uses TRBV5-1 and TRBJ1-2; D call uncertain. The CDR3 sequence is 12 residues long. Trimming shortened V by 7 bases and J by 3 bases, and 10 bases separated the two germline ends. Germline V CDR1 and CDR2: SGHRS, YFSETQ. CDR3 sequence (DNA): TGCGCCAGCCTCCGACGGGACTATGGCTACACCTTC. It is translated as CASLRRDYGYTF.

V usage is TRBV19 and J usage is TRBJ2-3; 11 bases line up with TRBD2. The V segment lost 5 bases and the J segment 2 bases; nucleotides outside the gene matches: 6. CDR1 is LNHDA and CDR2 is SQIVND in the germline V gene (reference sequence). CDR3 length: 16 residues. This CDR3 reads CASSGRLAGSTDTQYF. The CDR3 DNA reads as TGTGCCAGTAGTGGAAGACTAGCGGGGTCCACAGATACGCAGTATTTT.